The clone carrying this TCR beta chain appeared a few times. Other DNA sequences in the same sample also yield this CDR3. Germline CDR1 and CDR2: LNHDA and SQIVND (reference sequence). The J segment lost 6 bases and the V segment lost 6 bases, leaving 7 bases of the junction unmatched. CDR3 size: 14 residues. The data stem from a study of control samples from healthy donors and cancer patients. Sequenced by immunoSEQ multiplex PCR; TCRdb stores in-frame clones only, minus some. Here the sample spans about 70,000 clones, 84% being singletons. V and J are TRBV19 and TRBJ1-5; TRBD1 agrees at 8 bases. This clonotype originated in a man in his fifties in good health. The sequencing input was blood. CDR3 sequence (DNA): TGTGCCAGTAGCACCGGGACAGGCGGTCAGCCCCAGCATTTT. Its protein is CASSTGTGGQPQHF.